The TCR beta chain under discussion was sequenced for a study of T cells in Graves' hyperthyroidism and ophthalmopathy. CDR1 SNHLY and CDR2 FYNNEI come from the germline V gene. The V and J ends lost 4 bases and 0 bases respectively, with 6 bases between them. The CDR3 is 13 residues long. Newly diagnosed patients aged 18 to 65 had hyperthyroidism of under 2 months' duration. Exclusions: uncontrolled infection, other autoimmune disease, pregnancy, lactation. This clonotype was seen ten or more times. Amplification of TCR beta CDR3 regions was performed using RNA transcripts as template. Primed by the HTBI set, a first-round RT-PCR was run on the TCR CDR3. One entry per CDR3 protein, called by TCRdb with MiXCR from the multiplex PCR reads. This sample has around 99,000 distinct CDR3 sequences, with about 16% found just once.

The V gene is TRBV2, the J gene TRBJ1-1; TRBD1 is a possible D gene (5 bases). The specimen sequenced was blood. This clonotype was sampled from a woman between 50 and 59 years old with Graves' hyperthyroidism. The CDR3 coding sequence is TGTGCCAGCAGTGGACAGATGAACACTGAAGCTTTCTTT. It yields the protein CASSGQMNTEAFF.